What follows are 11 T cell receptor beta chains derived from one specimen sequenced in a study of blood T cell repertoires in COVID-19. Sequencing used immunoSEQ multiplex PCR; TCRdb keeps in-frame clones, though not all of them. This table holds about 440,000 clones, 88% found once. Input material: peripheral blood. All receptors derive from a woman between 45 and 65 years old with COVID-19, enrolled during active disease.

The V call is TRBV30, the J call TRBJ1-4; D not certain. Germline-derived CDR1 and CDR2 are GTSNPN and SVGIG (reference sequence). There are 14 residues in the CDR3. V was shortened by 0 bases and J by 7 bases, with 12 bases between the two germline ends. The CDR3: CAWSVTGVGEKLFF. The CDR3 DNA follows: TGTGCCTGGAGTGTAACGGGTGTAGGTGAAAAACTGTTTTTT.

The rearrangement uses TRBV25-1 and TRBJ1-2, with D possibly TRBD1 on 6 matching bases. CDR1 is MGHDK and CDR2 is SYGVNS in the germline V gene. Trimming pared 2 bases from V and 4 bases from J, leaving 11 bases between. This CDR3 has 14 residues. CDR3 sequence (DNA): TGTGCCAGCAGTGAAAAAAAGGGGGTCTATGGCTACACCTTC. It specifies CASSEKKGVYGYTF.

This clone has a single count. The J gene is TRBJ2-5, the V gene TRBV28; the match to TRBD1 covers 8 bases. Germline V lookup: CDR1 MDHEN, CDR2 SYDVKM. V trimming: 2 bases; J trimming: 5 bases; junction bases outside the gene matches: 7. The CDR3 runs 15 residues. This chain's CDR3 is CASSLGQGAGETQYF. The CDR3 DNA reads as TGTGCCAGCAGTTTAGGTCAGGGGGCGGGGGAGACCCAGTACTTC.

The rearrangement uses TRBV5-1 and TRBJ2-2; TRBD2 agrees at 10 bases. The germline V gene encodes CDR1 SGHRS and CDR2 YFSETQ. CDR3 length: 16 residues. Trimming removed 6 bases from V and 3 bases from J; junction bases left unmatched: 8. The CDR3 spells CASNVLAGGDTGELFF. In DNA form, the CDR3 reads TGCGCCAGCAACGTGTTAGCGGGGGGCGACACCGGGGAGCTGTTTTTT. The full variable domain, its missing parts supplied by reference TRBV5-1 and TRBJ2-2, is KAGVTQTPRYLIKTRGQQVTLSCSPISGHRSVSWYQQTPGQGLQFLFEYFSETQRNKGNFPGRFSGRQFSNSRSEMNVSTLELGDSALYLCASNVLAGGDTGELFFGEGSRLTVL.

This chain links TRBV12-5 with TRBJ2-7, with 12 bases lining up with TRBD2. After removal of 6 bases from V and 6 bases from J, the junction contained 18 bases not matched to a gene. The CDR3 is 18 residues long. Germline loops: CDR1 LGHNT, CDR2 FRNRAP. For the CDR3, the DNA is TGTGCTAGTGGACCTACTAGCGGGGGGCCCGGGGGGATCCGCGAGCAGTACTTC. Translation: CASGPTSGGPGGIREQYF.

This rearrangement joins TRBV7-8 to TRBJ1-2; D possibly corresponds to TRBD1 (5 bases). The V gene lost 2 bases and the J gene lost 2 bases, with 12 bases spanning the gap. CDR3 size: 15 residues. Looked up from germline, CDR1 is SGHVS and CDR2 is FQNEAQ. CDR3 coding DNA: TGTGCCAGCAGCTTACTGCAGGGTGGGAACTATGGCTACACCTTC. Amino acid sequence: CASSLLQGGNYGYTF.

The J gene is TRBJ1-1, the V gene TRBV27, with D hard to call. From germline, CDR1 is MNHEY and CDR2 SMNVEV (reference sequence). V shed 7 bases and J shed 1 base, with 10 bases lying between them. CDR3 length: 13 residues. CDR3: CASKTRRNTEAFF. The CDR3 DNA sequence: TGTGCCAGCAAAACCAGGCGGAACACTGAAGCTTTCTTT.

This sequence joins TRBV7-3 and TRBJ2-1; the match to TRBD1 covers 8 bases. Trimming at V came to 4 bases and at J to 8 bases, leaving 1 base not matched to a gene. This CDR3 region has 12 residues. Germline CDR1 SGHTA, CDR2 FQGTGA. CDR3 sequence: CASSSQGDEQFF. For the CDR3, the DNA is TGTGCCAGCAGCTCACAGGGGGATGAGCAGTTCTTC.

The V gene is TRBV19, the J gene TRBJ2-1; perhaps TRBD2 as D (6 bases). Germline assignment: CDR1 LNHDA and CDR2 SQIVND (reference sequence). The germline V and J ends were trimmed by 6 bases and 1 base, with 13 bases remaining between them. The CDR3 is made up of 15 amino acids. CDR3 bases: TGTGCCAGTAGACCCTCCGGGAGATCCTACAATGAGCAGTTCTTC. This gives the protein CASRPSGRSYNEQFF.

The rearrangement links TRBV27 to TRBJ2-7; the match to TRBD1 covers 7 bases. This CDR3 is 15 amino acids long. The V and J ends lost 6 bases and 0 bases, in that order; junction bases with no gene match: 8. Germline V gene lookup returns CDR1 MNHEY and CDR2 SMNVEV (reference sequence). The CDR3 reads CASRLGDRPSYEQYF. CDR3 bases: TGTGCCAGCAGGCTGGGGGACAGACCCTCCTACGAGCAGTACTTC.

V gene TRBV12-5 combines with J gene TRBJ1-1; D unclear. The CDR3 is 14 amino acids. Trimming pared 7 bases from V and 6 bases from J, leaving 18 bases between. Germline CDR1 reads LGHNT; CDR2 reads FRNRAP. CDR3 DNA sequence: TGTGCTAGTGTCCCCGCCTTCCCAGAAGCTGAAGCTTTCTTT. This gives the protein CASVPAFPEAEAFF.